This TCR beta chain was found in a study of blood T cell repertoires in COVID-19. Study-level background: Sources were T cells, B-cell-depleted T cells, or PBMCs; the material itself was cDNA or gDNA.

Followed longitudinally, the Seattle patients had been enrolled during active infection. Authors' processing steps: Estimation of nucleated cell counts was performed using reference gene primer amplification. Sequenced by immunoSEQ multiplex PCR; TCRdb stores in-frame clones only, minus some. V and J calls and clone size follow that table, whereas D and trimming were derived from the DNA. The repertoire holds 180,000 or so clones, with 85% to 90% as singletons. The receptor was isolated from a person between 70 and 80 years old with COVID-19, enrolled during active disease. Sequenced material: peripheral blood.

The CDR3 DNA reads as TGTGCCAGCAGCCTATATGGGGGGAATGAGCAGTTCTTC. It is translated as CASSLYGGNEQFF. The V call is TRBV6-2 or TRBV6-3, the J call TRBJ2-1; TRBD2 is a possible D gene (6 bases). CDR3 length: 13 amino acids. V lost 6 bases and J 7 bases, leaving 13 bases between the germline ends. Germline V gives CDR1 MNHEY, CDR2 SVGEGT.